The source of this T cell receptor beta chain is a study of blood T cell repertoires in COVID-19. Only in-frame clones appear in the TCRdb table, and some are missing; sequencing was by immunoSEQ multiplex PCR. Among about 160,000 clones listed, 80% to 90% were seen once. J was trimmed by 5 bases and V by 4 bases; bases with no gene match: 8. Germline CDR1 SGHNT, CDR2 YYREEE (reference sequence). The CDR3 runs 14 residues. The receptor's source is a woman aged 50 to 60 with COVID-19, enrolled during active disease. This sequence joins TRBV5-4 and TRBJ1-1; TRBD1 matches 7 bases. Sequenced sample: peripheral blood. The CDR3 here is CASSPQGDETEAFF. The DNA of the CDR3 is TGTGCCAGCAGCCCCCAGGGGGATGAAACTGAAGCTTTCTTT.